The 21 T cell receptor beta chains in this list originate from one sample, sequenced in a study of OX40 agonist ivuxolimab in advanced cancers. TCRdb keeps only in-frame clones here, not all; method: immunoSEQ multiplex PCR. The table has about 34,000 clones, around 83% seen once. The sequences come from CD4+ or CD8+ T cells sorted from blood, collected in a trial of the OX40 agonist ivuxolimab. Receptors originate from an adult with an advanced solid tumor such as melanoma, head and neck, liver or kidney cancer.

This chain connects TRBV5-6 to TRBJ1-3; D not resolved. V lost 4 bases to trimming and J lost 0 bases, with 11 bases between them. From germline, CDR1 is SGHDT and CDR2 YYEEEE. This CDR3 is 15 amino acids long. The CDR3 sequence: CASSLRAASGNTIYF. The CDR3 DNA sequence: TGTGCCAGCAGCCTGCGAGCTGCCTCTGGAAACACCATATATTTT.

A single count supports this clone. The chain couples TRBV4-2 to TRBJ1-1; 7 bases align to TRBD1. Germline CDR1 is LGHNA and CDR2 is YNFKEQ. Losses at the gene ends were 5 bases for V and 1 base for J; bases not matched to a gene: 10. This CDR3 is 16 amino acids long. CDR3 amino acids: CASSLWAGQRNTEAFF. The CDR3 coding sequence is TGTGCCAGCAGCTTGTGGGCGGGACAGAGGAACACTGAAGCTTTCTTT.

The chain has TRBV5-6 and TRBJ1-6, with 7 nucleotides matching TRBD1. CDR1 is SGHDT and CDR2 is YYEEEE in the germline V gene. The CDR3 totals 14 residues. Unmatched junction bases numbered 5, after V lost 2 bases and J lost 9 bases. This CDR3 is CASSFLGGSSPLHF. The CDR3 region has the DNA TGTGCCAGCAGCTTCTTAGGGGGCAGTTCACCCCTCCACTTT.

By share, this clone counts as medium-sized. The chain carries TRBV6-4 and TRBJ2-5, with 8 bases identical to TRBD2. The junction had 6 bases not matched to a gene; V was cut back by 7 bases and J by 8 bases. CDR1 and CDR2 (germline): MRHNA, SNTAGT. This CDR3 region has 12 residues. CDR3 in DNA: TGTGCCAGCATCAGCGGGGGAGATACCCAGTACTTC. The encoded protein is CASISGGDTQYF.

A single count supports this clone. This chain uses TRBV5-5 with TRBJ2-7, with unresolved D. The CDR3 sequence is 12 residues long. The germline gives CDR1 SGHKS, CDR2 YYEKEE (reference sequence). V shed 2 bases and J shed 4 bases, with 7 bases lying between them. In DNA, the CDR3 is TGTGCCAGCAGCTTAGGTGGGTACGAGCAGTACTTC. This sequence encodes CASSLGGYEQYF.

This clone is labeled medium-sized (0.01 to 0.1%). The chain employs TRBV4-1 and TRBJ2-7; a weak D match, TRBD2 (6 bases). Trimming took 3 bases from V and 12 from J, leaving 21 bases between them. The CDR3 contains 14 residues. Germline V gene data show CDR1 as MGHRA and CDR2 as YSYEKL. CDR3 residues: CASSQMRAGFPPYF. The CDR3 coding sequence is TGCGCCAGCAGCCAGATGCGGGCGGGGTTCCCGCCGTACTTC.

Judged by abundance, this clone is medium-sized (0.01 to 0.1%). This rearrangement joins TRBV18 to TRBJ2-1; 11 nucleotides match TRBD2. V was pared by 5 bases and J by 5 bases, with 5 bases of the junction left unmatched. The CDR3 is 15 amino acids. In germline, CDR1 is KGHSH, CDR2 LQKENI. CDR3: CASSAGTSGNNEQFF. Here the CDR3 DNA reads TGTGCCAGCTCAGCCGGGACTAGCGGCAACAATGAGCAGTTCTTC.

The chain links TRBV20-1 to TRBJ2-3, with a possible D match to TRBD2 (5 bases). Germline V gene data show CDR1 as DFQATT and CDR2 as SNEGSKA (reference sequence). The CDR3 spans 11 residues. CDR3 region: CSPPREYTQYF. As DNA, the CDR3 is TGCAGCCCTCCGAGGGAGTATACGCAGTATTTT.

The J gene is TRBJ2-2, the V gene TRBV19, with TRBD2 matching over 8 bases. Looked up from germline, CDR1 is LNHDA and CDR2 is SQIVND (reference sequence). The CDR3 spans 13 residues. Trimming took 6 bases from V and 8 from J; bases not matched to a gene: 5. CDR3 nucleotide sequence: TGTGCCAGTAGCGGACTAGCCGGGGGGGAGCTGTTTTTT. It is translated as CASSGLAGGELFF. Complete variable domain (other parts from reference TRBV19 and TRBJ2-2): DGGITQSPKYLFRKEGQNVTLSCEQNLNHDAMYWYRQDPGQGLRLIYYSQIVNDFQKGDIAEGYSVSREKKESFPLTVTSAQKNPTAFYLCASSGLAGGELFFGEGSRLTVL.

The chain is built from TRBV5-1 and TRBJ2-7; a possible D gene is TRBD2 (6 bases). Between the trimmed V and J ends, which lost 0 bases and 2 bases, there was a span of 9 bases. Germline V gene sequence: CDR1 SGHRS, CDR2 YFSETQ. CDR3 length: 14 residues. The CDR3, as DNA: TGCGCCAGCAGCTTGGAAGGACTAACCTACGAGCAGTACTTC. Its translation is CASSLEGLTYEQYF. The variable domain in full, with the rest retrieved from reference TRBV5-1 and TRBJ2-7, is KAGVTQTPRYLIKTRGQQVTLSCSPISGHRSVSWYQQTPGQGLQFLFEYFSETQRNKGNFPGRFSGRQFSNSRSEMNVSTLELGDSALYLCASSLEGLTYEQYFGPGTRLTVT.

The chain joins TRBV11-1 to TRBJ2-6; no firm D call. The V gene lost 4 bases and the J gene lost 2 bases, with 6 bases spanning the gap. The germline gives CDR1 SGHAT, CDR2 FQDESV (reference sequence). The CDR3 extends over 14 amino acids. Written as DNA, the CDR3 is TGTGCCAGCAGCTCGGGCGCTGGGGCCAACGTCCTGACTTTC. Its translation is CASSSGAGANVLTF.

This rearrangement joins TRBV5-4 to TRBJ2-2, with D tentatively TRBD2 (6 bases). Per the germline V gene, CDR1 is SGHNT and CDR2 is YYREEE (reference sequence). The CDR3 is 16 amino acids. Between the trimmed V and J ends, which lost 4 bases and 4 bases, there was a span of 17 bases. CDR3 in DNA: TGTGCCAGCAGCCACCCGCCGGGGGACGGCACCGGGGAGCTGTTTTTT. Protein: CASSHPPGDGTGELFF. Using reference TRBV5-4 and TRBJ2-2 for the parts outside the CDR3, the full variable domain is ETGVTQSPTHLIKTRGQQVTLRCSSQSGHNTVSWYQQALGQGPQFIFQYYREEENGRGNFPPRFSGLQFPNYSSELNVNALELDDSALYLCASSHPPGDGTGELFFGEGSRLTVL.

This sequence joins TRBV5-4 and TRBJ2-3; TRBD2 aligns across 7 bases. This CDR3 is built from 16 residues. V was clipped by 1 base and J by 0 bases; unmatched bases: 5. CDR1 and CDR2 from the germline V gene are SGHNT and YYREEE (reference sequence). The CDR3 sequence is CASSLKGGGSTDTQYF. The CDR3 DNA reads TGTGCCAGCAGCTTGAAGGGCGGGGGAAGCACAGATACGCAGTATTTT.

The CDR3 DNA is TGTGCCAGCAGTTTATCAGGGGTGGTGGAAAAACTGTTTTTT. Translated: CASSLSGVVEKLFF. The V call is TRBV28, the J call TRBJ1-4; maybe TRBD1 (6 bases). Per the germline V gene, CDR1 is MDHEN and CDR2 is SYDVKM. V shed 1 base and J shed 8 bases, with 11 bases lying between them. The CDR3 consists of 14 residues.

The chain links TRBV29-1 to TRBJ1-2, with TRBD1 identical over 7 bases. From germline, CDR1 is SQVTM and CDR2 ANQGSEA. The CDR3 totals 12 residues. Unmatched junction bases numbered 5, after V lost 6 bases and J lost 4 bases. This CDR3 is CSVGDRTYGYTF. The CDR3 region has the DNA TGCAGCGTCGGGGACAGAACCTATGGCTACACCTTC. The full variable domain, rest sourced from reference TRBV29-1 and TRBJ1-2, is SAVISQKPSRDICQRGTSLTIQCQVDSQVTMMFWYRQQPGQSLTLIATANQGSEATYESGFVIDKFPISRPNLTFSTLTVSNMSPEDSSIYLCSVGDRTYGYTFGSGTRLTVV.

This chain uses TRBV9 with TRBJ2-2; the D gene could be TRBD1 or TRBD2 (6 bases each). The CDR3 length is 16 residues. Looked up from germline, CDR1 is SGDLS and CDR2 is YYNGEE. V was trimmed by 3 bases and J by 5 bases, leaving 17 bases between them. CDR3 sequence reads: CASSGSTGARTGELFF. The CDR3 nucleotides read TGTGCCAGCAGCGGAAGTACGGGGGCGAGGACCGGGGAGCTGTTTTTT.

The chain joins TRBV4-1 to TRBJ2-5; unclear D gene. The CDR3 loop spans 15 amino acids. Per germline, CDR1 MGHRA and CDR2 YSYEKL. Trimming pared 1 base from V and 4 bases from J, leaving 13 bases between. The CDR3 coding sequence is TGCGCCAGCAGCCAAGGAGCTATGGTGGGAGAGACCCAGTACTTC. Translated: CASSQGAMVGETQYF.

The V call is TRBV6-5, the J call TRBJ1-2; D gene ambiguous. This CDR3 contains 15 residues. Germline assignment: CDR1 MNHEY and CDR2 SVGAGI. Trimming removed 7 bases at V and 0 bases at J, with 15 bases between. CDR3 nucleotides: TGTGCCAGCACTTCGGTGAGACCGTCTAACTATGGCTACACCTTC. It is translated as CASTSVRPSNYGYTF.

The V and J genes are TRBV30 and TRBJ2-5, with 8 bases fitting TRBD2. With 5 bases clipped from V and 2 bases from J, the junction kept 4 bases outside the gene matches. The CDR3 length is 13 residues. Germline V gene lookup returns CDR1 GTSNPN and CDR2 SVGIG (reference sequence). CDR3 DNA sequence: TGTGCCTGGGGCGGGGGGTCTCAAGAGACCCAGTACTTC. Its protein is CAWGGGSQETQYF.

The chain couples TRBV4-3 to TRBJ2-3; 7 bases are shared with TRBD2. The CDR3 is made up of 17 amino acids. V lost 5 bases, J lost 0 bases, and 11 bases stayed unmatched. Germline V gives CDR1 LGHNA, CDR2 YSLEER. The CDR3 region has the DNA TGCGCCAGCAGCGAATGGGGAGGGGCTTCTAGCACAGATACGCAGTATTTT. It translates to CASSEWGGASSTDTQYF.

This sequence joins TRBV10-3 and TRBJ1-6, with 7 nucleotides matching TRBD1. The germline CDR1 and CDR2 sequences are ENHRY and SYGVKD. J lost 7 bases, V lost 5 bases, and 8 bases had no gene match. This CDR3 region has 15 residues. The CDR3 DNA reads TGTGCCATCAGTAACCAACAGGGGACGAATTCACCCCTCCACTTT. Its protein is CAISNQQGTNSPLHF.